The 18 T cell receptor beta chains listed next were all sequenced from one sample in a study of molecular identifiers for immune sequencing clone quantification (dated by TCRdb to the late 2010s). Receptor libraries were prepared by PCR. Sequencing used an Illumina HiSeq 4000. TCRdb passed the public sequencing reads through fastp at Q25 and MiXCR, retaining productive beta sequences. Each record represents a unique CDR3 protein, reported with the most common genes and DNA among its rows. This sample holds over 600,000 distinct CDR3 sequences; 20% were observed only once. Approximately 0.9% of the sample comes from the top ten. The sequenced sample consisted of naive CD8+ T cells from blood, with Jurkat cell RNA spiked in. The cell subset or site label corresponds to: FACS-sorted CD8+CD4-CCR7+CD45RA+ naive T cells. Receptors were obtained from a human donor in good health. Some libraries in this study had Jurkat cell RNA spiked in.

A word on this clonotype: Just one base apart from a much larger clone, this may be a read error. The CDR3 end shows no conserved phenylalanine or tryptophan, and so a read error is likely. J is TRBJ2-3 and V is TRBV12-5; D gene unclear. Germline V gene sequence: CDR1 LGHNT, CDR2 FRNRAP. The CDR3 is 17 residues long. Trimming shortened V by 5 bases and J by 2 bases, and 20 bases separated the two germline ends. The CDR3: CASGPPTSVPFTDTQYS. In DNA, the CDR3 is TGTGCTAGTGGTCCCCCCACTTCGGTCCCTTTCACAGATACGCAGTATTCT.

The chain is built from TRBV20-1 and TRBJ1-1; TRBD1 aligns across 9 bases. Germline V gene data show CDR1 as DFQATT and CDR2 as SNEGSKA (reference sequence). J lost 5 bases, V lost 6 bases, and 7 bases had no gene match. CDR3 length: 13 amino acids. CDR3: CSALQGANTEAFF. As DNA, the CDR3 is TGCAGTGCGCTACAGGGGGCAAATACTGAAGCTTTCTTT.

This clonotype was seen at least ten times. V usage is TRBV30 and J usage is TRBJ1-2; no clear D. Trimming shortened V by 4 bases and J by 8 bases, and 8 bases separated the two germline ends. This CDR3 has 10 residues. Germline V gene data show CDR1 as GTSNPN and CDR2 as SVGIG (reference sequence). CDR3 bases: TGTGCCTGGAAACATTTAGGCTACACCTTC. Amino acid sequence: CAWKHLGYTF.

In its sample, this clonotype was seen many times. The chain links TRBV2 to TRBJ1-5; TRBD1 might be the D (5 bases). From germline, CDR1 is SNHLY and CDR2 FYNNEI. This CDR3 has 16 residues. The V and J ends lost 2 bases and 0 bases respectively, with 11 bases between them. In DNA, the CDR3 is TGTGCCAGCAGTGAATATGGACAATATAGCAATCAGCCCCAGCATTTT. Its protein product is CASSEYGQYSNQPQHF.

This clonotype was found many times. Here the CDR3 DNA reads TGTGCCAGTAGTATAGATCCTAGCGGGGCAAAAAACATTCAGTACTTC. Translating it yields CASSIDPSGAKNIQYF. V usage is TRBV19 and J usage is TRBJ2-4; 9 bases fit TRBD2. The CDR3 is made up of 16 amino acids. Germline V gene data show CDR1 as LNHDA and CDR2 as SQIVND (reference sequence). V trimming: 0 bases; J trimming: 4 bases; junction bases outside the gene matches: 4.

This chain joins TRBV5-1 and TRBJ2-7; 7 bases agree with TRBD1. Losses at the gene ends were 0 bases for V and 5 bases for J; bases not matched to a gene: 5. Germline V gene data show CDR1 as SGHRS and CDR2 as YFSETQ. The CDR3 has 14 residues. CDR3 amino acids: CASSLEVGGNEQYF. CDR3 nucleotides: TGCGCCAGCAGCTTGGAGGTAGGGGGCAACGAGCAGTACTTC.

This clonotype was recorded at least ten times. The chain couples TRBV6-5 to TRBJ1-1; D unclear. From germline, CDR1 is MNHEY and CDR2 SVGAGI. V gave up 8 bases and J gave up 3 bases, with 22 bases separating them. CDR3 length equals 16 residues. The CDR3 sequence: CASLPFAAGTDTEAFF. CDR3 nucleotides: TGTGCCAGCCTCCCTTTCGCCGCGGGTACGGACACTGAAGCTTTCTTT.

This clonotype was recorded many times. The V call is TRBV29-1, the J call TRBJ2-3, with no clear D. The V end lost 8 bases, the J end lost 2 bases, and 11 bases lay between the germline ends. This CDR3 spans 12 amino acids. Germline V lookup: CDR1 SQVTM, CDR2 ANQGSEA. The CDR3 nucleotides read TGCAGCATGTATTCCGTCACAGATACGCAGTATTTT. Its translation is CSMYSVTDTQYF.

This chain links TRBV10-3 with TRBJ2-1, with D possibly matching TRBD2 (5 bases). Germline V gene sequence: CDR1 ENHRY, CDR2 SYGVKD. This CDR3 is built from 16 residues. Trimming removed 3 bases from V and 0 bases from J, with 12 bases in between. CDR3 DNA: TGTGCCATCAGTGACCCTAGCCTTAGCTCCTACAATGAGCAGTTCTTC. It specifies CAISDPSLSSYNEQFF.

This clonotype was observed a few times. The chain joins TRBV19 to TRBJ2-5; the D is unclear. The CDR3 covers 15 residues. Trimming shortened V by 4 bases and J by 0 bases, and 12 bases separated the two germline ends. CDR1 LNHDA and CDR2 SQIVND come from the germline V gene (reference sequence). In nucleotides, the CDR3 is TGTGCCAGTAGTAGGGATGGGATATACCAAGAGACCCAGTACTTC. This gives the protein CASSRDGIYQETQYF.

Notes on this clonotype: A much larger clonotype is one base distant, so this may be a read error. This chain connects TRBV3-1 to TRBJ2-7, with D perhaps TRBD1 or TRBD2 (5 bases each). The CDR3 has 14 residues. CDR1 and CDR2 from the germline V gene are LGHDT and YNNKEL (reference sequence). In DNA, the CDR3 is TGTGCCAGCAGCCAAGGGGTCGGGGCCTACGAGCAGTGCTTC. This codes for CASSQGVGAYEQCF.

Of note for this clonotype: Given a much more abundant clone one base away, this may be a read error. The chain joins TRBV21-1 to TRBJ2-1. TRBV21-1 is annotated as a pseudogene. This CDR3 is 14 amino acids long. The CDR3 DNA follows: TGTGCCAGCAGCAAAGTTCGGAAAACCAATGCGCAGTTCTTC. As protein: CASSKVRKTNAQFF.

Many counts were recorded for this clonotype. The chain has TRBV30 and TRBJ2-3; 8 bases align to TRBD1. Germline CDR1 reads GTSNPN; CDR2 reads SVGIG (reference sequence). The ends lost 4 bases at V and 1 base at J; junction bases unmatched: 4. The CDR3 has 14 residues. The CDR3 loop reads CAWTSTGGTDTQYF. Here the CDR3 DNA reads TGTGCCTGGACCTCGACAGGGGGCACAGATACGCAGTATTTT.

This clonotype appeared a few times. V gene TRBV5-5 combines with J gene TRBJ2-3, with 8 bases identical to TRBD2. Losses at the gene ends were 4 bases for V and 2 bases for J; bases not matched to a gene: 9. Germline CDR1 SGHKS, CDR2 YYEKEE (reference sequence). This CDR3 is built from 16 residues. CDR3 nucleotides: TGTGCCAGCAGCCCAAGGAGCGGGGGCCTCACAGATACGCAGTATTTT. Its protein product is CASSPRSGGLTDTQYF.

The rearrangement links TRBV4-3 to TRBJ2-7; TRBD1 is a possible D gene (5 bases). The closer fit of TRBJ1-2 to the DNA end suggests the J call may be wrong. The CDR3 contains 17 residues. The germline gives CDR1 LGHNA, CDR2 YSLEER. The CDR3 DNA reads as TGCGCCAGCAGCCAAGGAAGAGCAGGGCCCCTTCACTATGGCTACACCTTC. This gives the protein CASSQGRAGPLHYGYTF.

This clonotype has at least ten counts. The rearrangement uses TRBV3-1 and TRBJ2-7; the D gene could be TRBD1 or TRBD2 (5 bases each). This CDR3 has 13 residues. V dropped 4 bases and J dropped 6 bases, with 13 bases sitting between them. Germline CDR1 is LGHDT and CDR2 is YNNKEL (reference sequence). The CDR3 protein is CASSPRRGAEQYF. The DNA of the CDR3 is TGTGCCAGCAGCCCCCGGAGAGGGGCCGAGCAGTACTTC.

This rearrangement joins TRBV6-1 to TRBJ2-3; perhaps TRBD1 as D (6 bases). Germline CDR1 and CDR2: MNHNS and SASEGT. The length of the CDR3 is 15 residues. Deletions cut 4 bases from V and 3 bases from J, with 14 bases between. The CDR3 nucleotides read TGTGCCAGCAGTGGGTGTTGGGGGCTAACAGATACGCAGTATTTT. It codes for CASSGCWGLTDTQYF.

With respect to this clonotype: The junction differs from germline at one of its ends, possibly a read error. J is TRBJ2-7 and V is TRBV10-3, with TRBD1 identical over 7 bases. Germline V gene lookup returns CDR1 ENHRY and CDR2 SYGVKD. The CDR3 is made up of 14 amino acids. The CDR3 DNA reads TGTGCCGTCAGCCCGACAGGGAACCCCTACGAGCAGTACTTC. Encoded protein: CAVSPTGNPYEQYF.